These 32 T cell receptor beta chains were all obtained from the same sample, sequenced in a study of blood T cell repertoires in COVID-19. Measured with immunoSEQ multiplex PCR; TCRdb has only the in-frame clones, and not every one. The sample includes fewer than 300,000 clones, about 88% seen only once; the top ten take 3.5% to 4.5%. Sequencing input: peripheral blood. Receptors originate from a man between 60 and 75 years old who had recovered from COVID-19.

J is TRBJ2-3 and V is TRBV5-6; D is perhaps TRBD2 (6 bases). CDR1 is SGHDT, CDR2 YYEEEE, per germline. The CDR3 loop spans 16 amino acids. Deletions cut 0 bases from V and 2 bases from J, with 13 bases between. For the CDR3, the DNA is TGTGCCAGCAGCTTGGGGGAGAGACTAGTCACAGATACGCAGTATTTT. Translating it yields CASSLGERLVTDTQYF.

The V and J genes are TRBV19 and TRBJ1-2; 8 nucleotides match TRBD1. This CDR3 is 15 amino acids long. Germline V gene sequence: CDR1 LNHDA, CDR2 SQIVND (reference sequence). Trimming removed 6 bases from V and 6 bases from J; junction bases left unmatched: 12. The DNA for the CDR3 is TGTGCCAGTAGGGCCGGGACAGGTGTTGTGGATGGCTACACCTTC. It yields the protein CASRAGTGVVDGYTF.

The chain joins TRBV6-5 to TRBJ1-1; no clear D gene. The V end lost 0 bases, the J end lost 1 base, and 12 bases lay between the germline ends. This CDR3 has 16 residues. In germline, CDR1 is MNHEY, CDR2 SVGAGI. For the CDR3, the DNA is TGTGCCAGCAGTTACTCTAAACTTCTAACGAACACTGAAGCTTTCTTT. Encoded protein: CASSYSKLLTNTEAFF.

This clone has just one count. This chain uses TRBV6-5 with TRBJ2-1, with TRBD1 matching 8 bases. The germline V gene has CDR1 MNHEY and CDR2 SVGAGI. This CDR3 comprises 14 residues. Losses at the gene ends were 6 bases for V and 4 bases for J; bases not matched to a gene: 5. In DNA form, the CDR3 reads TGTGCCAGCAGACCCGACAGGGGTTACAATGAGCAGTTCTTC. This encodes CASRPDRGYNEQFF.

The chain has TRBV3-1 (or the pseudogene TRBV3-2) and TRBJ2-1, with D possibly matching TRBD2 (5 bases). Germline values: CDR1 LGHDT, CDR2 YNNKEL (reference sequence). This CDR3 has 14 residues. V gave up 5 bases and J gave up 4 bases, with 12 bases separating them. The CDR3, as DNA: TGTGCCAGCAGCGCAAGAAGGAGGTACAATGAGCAGTTCTTC. It codes for CASSARRRYNEQFF.

The V gene is TRBV18, the J gene TRBJ1-3; TRBD1 aligns across 8 bases. Germline V CDR1 and CDR2: KGHSH, LQKENI. The V segment lost 1 base and the J segment 4 bases; nucleotides outside the gene matches: 12. This CDR3 is 18 amino acids long. In nucleotides, the CDR3 is TGTGCCAGCTCACCACAGACTGTGACAGGGGCTGGAGGAAACACCATATATTTT. Translated: CASSPQTVTGAGGNTIYF.

The chain has TRBV25-1 and TRBJ1-4, with a possible D match to TRBD1 (5 bases). The length of the CDR3 is 16 residues. V was cut by 2 bases and J by 0 bases, with 10 bases left in between. Germline V gene sequence: CDR1 MGHDK, CDR2 SYGVNS. This chain's CDR3 is CASSEGGVATNEKLFF. The CDR3 DNA reads as TGTGCCAGCAGTGAAGGGGGGGTAGCAACTAATGAAAAACTGTTTTTT.

The CDR3 coding sequence is TGTGCCAGCAGCAATCCGGGACAGGGGATATCCTATAATTCACCCCTCCACTTT. Translating gives CASSNPGQGISYNSPLHF. The chain has TRBV5-6 and TRBJ1-6, with 10 bases identical to TRBD1. The germline V gene has CDR1 SGHDT and CDR2 YYEEEE. This CDR3 is 18 amino acids long. V shed 4 bases, J shed 1 base, and the junction held 8 bases outside the gene matches.

This clone appeared a few times. The genes are TRBV6-5 and TRBJ2-2; D might be TRBD1 (5 bases). Germline V gene sequence: CDR1 MNHEY, CDR2 SVGAGI. Trimming removed 8 bases from V and 4 bases from J, with 11 bases in between. The CDR3 contains 13 residues. The DNA for the CDR3 is TGTGCCAGCGGGGCAGGGATCACCGGGGAGCTGTTTTTT. Encoded protein: CASGAGITGELFF.

The chain has TRBV15 and TRBJ2-5; tentatively, D is TRBD2 (7 bases). Per the germline V gene, CDR1 is LNHNV and CDR2 is YYDKDF (reference sequence). Trimming stripped 1 base from V and 5 bases from J, with 17 bases between. The CDR3 runs 16 residues. The CDR3 bases are TGTGCCACCAGCAGAGTTGGGGGGGCGATCGTCGAGACCCAGTACTTC. Translation gives CATSRVGGAIVETQYF.

The V and J genes are TRBV9 and TRBJ2-7, with a possible D match to TRBD2 (6 bases). This CDR3 comprises 14 residues. Trimming removed 4 bases at V and 7 bases at J, with 18 bases between. Germline values: CDR1 SGDLS, CDR2 YYNGEE. The CDR3 region is CASSTGTYSREQYF. CDR3 sequence (DNA): TGTGCCAGCAGCACCGGGACTTATTCTAGGGAGCAGTACTTC. Filled out from reference TRBV9 and TRBJ2-7, the complete variable domain reads DSGVTQTPKHLITATGQRVTLRCSPRSGDLSVYWYQQSLDQGLQFLIQYYNGEERAKGNILERFSAQQFPDLHSELNLSSLELGDSALYFCASSTGTYSREQYFGPGTRLTVT.

The chain combines TRBV19 with TRBJ1-5, with D unresolved. The CDR3 spans 15 residues. V gave up 6 bases and J gave up 2 bases, with 14 bases separating them. Germline CDR1 LNHDA, CDR2 SQIVND (reference sequence). CDR3 loop: CASRGSLRGNQPQHF. As DNA, the CDR3 is TGTGCCAGTAGGGGCTCCCTGCGTGGCAATCAGCCCCAGCATTTT.

This chain uses TRBV4-1 with TRBJ1-2; TRBD1 matches at 9 bases. With 1 base clipped from V and 7 bases from J, the junction kept 10 bases outside the gene matches. Germline lookup yields CDR1 MGHRA and CDR2 YSYEKL. This CDR3 spans 16 amino acids. The CDR3 loop reads CASSQGSGTGSFGYTF. In DNA, the CDR3 is TGCGCCAGCAGCCAAGGGTCCGGGACAGGGTCTTTTGGCTACACCTTC.

This chain joins TRBV11-2 and TRBJ2-6, with D perhaps matching TRBD1 (6 bases). CDR3 length: 13 amino acids. The germline gives CDR1 SGHAT, CDR2 FQNNGV. Trimming cost V 10 bases and J 4 bases, with 11 bases left between them. The CDR3 region is CAKPGAGANVLTF. The DNA for the CDR3 is TGTGCCAAGCCAGGGGCCGGGGCCAACGTCCTGACTTTC.

The J gene is TRBJ1-3, the V gene TRBV29-1; 9 nucleotides align to TRBD1. V dropped 6 bases and J dropped 3; count of bases not matched to a gene: 6. CDR3 size: 14 residues. Germline V gives CDR1 SQVTM, CDR2 ANQGSEA. The CDR3, as DNA: TGCAGCGTCTGGACAGGGGAAGGTGGAAACACCATATATTTT. Translation: CSVWTGEGGNTIYF.

This clone is a singleton in its sample. V gene TRBV27 combines with J gene TRBJ1-1, with 7 bases matching TRBD1. With V trimmed by 0 bases and J by 10 bases, 11 bases remained unmatched. CDR1 is MNHEY, CDR2 SMNVEV, per germline (reference sequence). There are 15 residues in the CDR3. CDR3 sequence (DNA): TGTGCCAGCAGTTTATCTGGATCGGGACAGCTCGGAGCTTTCTTT. This gives the protein CASSLSGSGQLGAFF.

The rearrangement joins TRBV6-6 to TRBJ2-1, with 7 bases lining up with TRBD1. Germline CDR1 is MNHNY and CDR2 is SVGAGI (reference sequence). The CDR3 contains 16 residues. Trimming took 6 bases from V and 4 from J; bases not matched to a gene: 12. CDR3 protein: CASRQTTGTVYNEQFF. The CDR3 region has the DNA TGTGCCAGCAGACAGACCACCGGGACAGTATACAATGAGCAGTTCTTC.

V and J are TRBV3-1 (or the pseudogene TRBV3-2) and TRBJ2-1, with 8 positions matching TRBD2. The CDR3 has 16 residues. Germline V gene sequence: CDR1 LGHDT, CDR2 YNNKEL (reference sequence). With V trimmed by 0 bases and J by 6 bases, 7 bases remained unmatched. DNA for the CDR3: TGTGCCAGCAGCCAAGATTTAAGCGGGGGCAGCAATGAGCAGTTCTTC. It yields the protein CASSQDLSGGSNEQFF.

CDR3: CASSYLTGGNTEAFF. The CDR3 nucleotides are TGTGCCAGCAGTTACTTGACAGGGGGTAACACTGAAGCTTTCTTT. The rearrangement links TRBV6-5 to TRBJ1-1; 9 bases agree with TRBD1. The length of the CDR3 is 15 residues. In germline, CDR1 is MNHEY, CDR2 SVGAGI. The J segment lost 2 bases and the V segment lost 1 base, leaving 2 bases of the junction unmatched.

The J gene is TRBJ2-7, the V gene TRBV5-1; 7 bases are a match to TRBD1. Per the germline V gene, CDR1 is SGHRS and CDR2 is YFSETQ. The CDR3 consists of 15 residues. The V gene end was trimmed by 3 bases and the J gene end by 5 bases; junction bases not matched to a gene: 11. CDR3 residues: CASSWGTDMSDEQYF. CDR3 sequence (DNA): TGCGCCAGCAGCTGGGGGACAGATATGTCGGACGAGCAGTACTTC.

CDR3 region: CASSLMRRGEQYF. For the CDR3, the DNA is TGTGCCAGCAGCTTGATGCGGCGGGGCGAGCAGTACTTC. The rearrangement uses TRBV5-6 and TRBJ2-7; the D gene is possibly TRBD2 (6 bases). The V gene's germline CDR1 is SGHDT and CDR2 YYEEEE. This CDR3 spans 13 amino acids. The V gene lost 1 base and the J gene lost 6 bases, with 11 bases spanning the gap.

The chain couples TRBV19 to TRBJ1-5; D remains unclear. The ends were cut back, 5 bases at V and 5 bases at J, with 16 bases in the middle. The CDR3 is 15 residues long. In germline, CDR1 is LNHDA, CDR2 SQIVND (reference sequence). CDR3 protein: CASSPREGGDQPQHF. CDR3 in DNA: TGTGCCAGTAGTCCGCGGGAGGGTGGGGATCAGCCCCAGCATTTT. Complete variable domain (other parts from reference TRBV19 and TRBJ1-5): DGGITQSPKYLFRKEGQNVTLSCEQNLNHDAMYWYRQDPGQGLRLIYYSQIVNDFQKGDIAEGYSVSREKKESFPLTVTSAQKNPTAFYLCASSPREGGDQPQHFGDGTRLSIL.

The chain carries TRBV11-2 and TRBJ2-6; the match to TRBD1 covers 7 bases. This CDR3 is 16 amino acids long. Trimming removed 5 bases from V and 2 bases from J; junction bases left unmatched: 6. CDR1 is SGHAT and CDR2 is FQNNGV in the germline V gene. CDR3 loop: CASSRGQGAGANVLTF. The DNA for the CDR3 is TGTGCCAGCAGCAGGGGTCAGGGGGCTGGGGCCAACGTCCTGACTTTC. Variable domain in full (rest from reference TRBV11-2 and TRBJ2-6): EAGVAQSPRYKIIEKRQSVAFWCNPISGHATLYWYQQILGQGPKLLIQFQNNGVVDDSQLPKDRFSAERLKGVDSTLKIQPAKLEDSAVYLCASSRGQGAGANVLTFGAGSRLTVL.

The J gene is TRBJ1-3, the V gene TRBV7-2; D is unresolved. Trimming left V 5 bases short and J 3 bases short, with 14 bases between. The CDR3 extends over 15 amino acids. Per the germline V gene, CDR1 is SGHTA and CDR2 is FQGNSA. CDR3 sequence: CASSLWPGGGNTIYF. The CDR3 DNA is TGTGCCAGCAGCCTATGGCCCGGAGGTGGAAACACCATATATTTT.

This chain links TRBV5-4 with TRBJ2-5, with 8 bases matching TRBD1. CDR3 length: 14 residues. V shed 0 bases, J shed 5 bases, and the junction held 3 bases outside the gene matches. CDR1 is SGHNT and CDR2 is YYREEE in the germline V gene (reference sequence). The CDR3 loop reads CASSLAGGWETQYF. The DNA for the CDR3 is TGTGCCAGCAGCTTGGCAGGGGGCTGGGAGACCCAGTACTTC.

This chain uses TRBV5-5 with TRBJ2-7, with D uncertain. Trimming left V 5 bases short and J 2 bases short, with 14 bases between. The CDR3 spans 14 residues. Germline V gives CDR1 SGHKS, CDR2 YYEKEE (reference sequence). Here the CDR3 DNA reads TGTGCCAGCAGTCCGCTACGACAAACCTACGAGCAGTACTTC. This encodes CASSPLRQTYEQYF.

The chain links TRBV7-2 to TRBJ2-7; TRBD2 aligns across 9 bases. CDR1 is SGHTA and CDR2 is FQGNSA in the germline V gene. The CDR3 totals 16 residues. Germline trimming cut 5 bases from V and 0 bases from J; bases unmatched to any gene: 8. CDR3 residues: CASSPTPGLASYEQYF. The CDR3 DNA is TGTGCCAGCAGCCCAACTCCGGGACTAGCCTCCTACGAGCAGTACTTC. Full variable domain (rest looked up from reference TRBV7-2 and TRBJ2-7): GAGVSQSPSNKVTEKGKDVELRCDPISGHTALYWYRQSLGQGLEFLIYFQGNSAPDKSGLPSDRFSAERTGGSVSTLTIQRTQQEDSAVYLCASSPTPGLASYEQYFGPGTRLTVT.

This rearrangement joins TRBV6-5 to TRBJ1-1, with 7 bases that match TRBD1. Germline V CDR1 and CDR2: MNHEY, SVGAGI. V lost 1 base and J lost 7; bases outside the gene matches: 0. The CDR3 extends over 12 amino acids. The CDR3 reads CASSYWTGEAFF. The CDR3 DNA follows: TGTGCCAGCAGTTACTGGACAGGTGAAGCTTTCTTT.

This chain uses TRBV5-1 with TRBJ2-2; D gene unclear. The CDR3 covers 14 residues. V was shortened by 0 bases and J by 1 base, with 4 bases between the two germline ends. Per the germline V gene, CDR1 is SGHRS and CDR2 is YFSETQ. The CDR3 spells CASSLVQNTGELFF. For the CDR3, the DNA is TGCGCCAGCAGCTTGGTCCAGAACACCGGGGAGCTGTTTTTT.

The chain is built from TRBV7-3 and TRBJ2-7; TRBD1 aligns across 8 bases. This CDR3 has 15 amino acids. With V trimmed by 3 bases and J by 2 bases, 6 bases remained unmatched. The germline gives CDR1 SGHTA, CDR2 FQGTGA. CDR3 bases: TGTGCCAGCAGCTTGCAGGGGGCTAAACCCTACGAGCAGTACTTC. It encodes CASSLQGAKPYEQYF. Using reference TRBV7-3 and TRBJ2-7 for the parts outside the CDR3, the full variable domain is GAGVSQTPSNKVTEKGKYVELRCDPISGHTALYWYRQSLGQGPEFLIYFQGTGAADDSGLPNDRFFAVRPEGSVSTLKIQRTERGDSAVYLCASSLQGAKPYEQYFGPGTRLTVT.

The gene calls are TRBV5-1 and TRBJ2-3; maybe TRBD2 (6 bases). The CDR3 has 15 amino acids. Looked up from germline, CDR1 is SGHRS and CDR2 is YFSETQ. Between the trimmed V and J ends, which lost 0 bases and 0 bases, there was a span of 8 bases. The CDR3 coding sequence is TGCGCCAGCAGCTTGGCTAGCGTGAGCACAGATACGCAGTATTTT. Its translation is CASSLASVSTDTQYF.

The rearrangement links TRBV6-5 to TRBJ2-7, with 9 positions matching TRBD1. CDR1 is MNHEY, CDR2 SVGAGI, per germline. The CDR3 runs 15 residues. With V trimmed by 2 bases and J by 3 bases, 5 bases remained unmatched. In DNA, the CDR3 is TGTGCCAGCAGTTACACGGGACAGGGATTCTACGAGCAGTACTTC. This translates into CASSYTGQGFYEQYF.